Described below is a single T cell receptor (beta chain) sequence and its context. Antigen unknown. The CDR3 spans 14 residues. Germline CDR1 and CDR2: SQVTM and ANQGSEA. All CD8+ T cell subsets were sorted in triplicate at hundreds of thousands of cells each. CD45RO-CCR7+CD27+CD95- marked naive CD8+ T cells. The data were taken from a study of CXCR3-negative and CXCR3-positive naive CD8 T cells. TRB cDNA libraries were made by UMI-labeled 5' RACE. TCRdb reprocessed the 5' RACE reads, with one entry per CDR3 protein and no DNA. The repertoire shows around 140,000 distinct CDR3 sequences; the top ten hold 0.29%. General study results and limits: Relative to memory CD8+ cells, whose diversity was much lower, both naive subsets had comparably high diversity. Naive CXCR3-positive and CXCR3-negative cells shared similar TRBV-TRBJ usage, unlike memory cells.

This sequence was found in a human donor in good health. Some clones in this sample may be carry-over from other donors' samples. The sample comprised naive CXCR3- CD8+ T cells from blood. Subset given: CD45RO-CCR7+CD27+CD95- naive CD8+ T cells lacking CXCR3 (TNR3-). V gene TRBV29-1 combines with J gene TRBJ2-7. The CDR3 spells CSVGIWGSSYEQYF.